One sample yielded the 2 T cell receptor beta chains listed below, sequenced in a study of blood T cell repertoires in COVID-19. Sequenced by immunoSEQ multiplex PCR; TCRdb stores in-frame clones only, minus some. Among approximately 250,000 clones listed, about 87% were seen once. The sequenced material came from PBMCs or T cells enriched from blood (not recorded which). These receptor sequences come from a woman between 40 and 55 years old with acute COVID-19.

The gene calls are TRBV19 and TRBJ2-5; D remains unclear. Germline lookup yields CDR1 LNHDA and CDR2 SQIVND (reference sequence). V lost 5 bases and J 1 base, leaving 8 bases between the germline ends. The CDR3 runs 13 residues. CDR3 nucleotides: TGTGCCAGTAGTCCCTGGGCCCAAGAGACCCAGTACTTC. It codes for CASSPWAQETQYF.

As DNA, the CDR3 is TGTGCCAGCAGCTTAGAATTAGCGGGGGGCTACGAGCAGTACTTC. Its protein is CASSLELAGGYEQYF. The chain is built from TRBV11-2 and TRBJ2-7; TRBD2 matches 10 bases. The CDR3 is 15 residues long. Germline V gives CDR1 SGHAT, CDR2 FQNNGV. V shed 0 bases, J shed 3 bases, and the junction held 2 bases outside the gene matches.